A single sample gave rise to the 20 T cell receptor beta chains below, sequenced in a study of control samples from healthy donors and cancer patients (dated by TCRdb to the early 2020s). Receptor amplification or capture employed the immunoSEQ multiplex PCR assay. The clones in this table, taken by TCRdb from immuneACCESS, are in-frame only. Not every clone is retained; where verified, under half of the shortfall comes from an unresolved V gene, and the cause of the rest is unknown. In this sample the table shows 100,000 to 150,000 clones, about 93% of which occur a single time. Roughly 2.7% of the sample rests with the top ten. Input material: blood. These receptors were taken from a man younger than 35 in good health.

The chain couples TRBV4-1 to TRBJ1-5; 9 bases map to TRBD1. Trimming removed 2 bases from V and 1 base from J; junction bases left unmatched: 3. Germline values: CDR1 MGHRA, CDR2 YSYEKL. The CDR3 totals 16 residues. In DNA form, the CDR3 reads TGCGCCAGCAGCCAATCGACAGGGGGGAGCAATCAGCCCCAGCATTTT. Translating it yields CASSQSTGGSNQPQHF.

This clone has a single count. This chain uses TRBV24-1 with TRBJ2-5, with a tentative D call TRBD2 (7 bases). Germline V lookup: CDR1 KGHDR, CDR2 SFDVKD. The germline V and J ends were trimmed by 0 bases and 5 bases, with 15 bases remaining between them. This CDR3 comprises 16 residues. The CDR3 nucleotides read TGTGCCACCAGTGATTTGGTTTTCGGGGGGCAGGAGACCCAGTACTTC. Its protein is CATSDLVFGGQETQYF.

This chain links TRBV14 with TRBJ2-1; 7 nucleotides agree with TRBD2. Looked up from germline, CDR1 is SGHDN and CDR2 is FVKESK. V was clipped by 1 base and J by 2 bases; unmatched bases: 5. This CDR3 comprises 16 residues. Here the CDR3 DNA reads TGTGCCAGCAGCCAAGGGCGGGAGAGAGCCTACAATGAGCAGTTCTTC. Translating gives CASSQGRERAYNEQFF.

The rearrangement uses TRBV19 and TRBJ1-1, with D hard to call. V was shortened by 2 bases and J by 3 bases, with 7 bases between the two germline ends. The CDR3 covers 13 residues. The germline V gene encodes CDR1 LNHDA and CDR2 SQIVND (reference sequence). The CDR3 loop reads CASSIRIYTEAFF. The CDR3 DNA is TGTGCCAGTAGTATACGGATCTACACTGAAGCTTTCTTT.

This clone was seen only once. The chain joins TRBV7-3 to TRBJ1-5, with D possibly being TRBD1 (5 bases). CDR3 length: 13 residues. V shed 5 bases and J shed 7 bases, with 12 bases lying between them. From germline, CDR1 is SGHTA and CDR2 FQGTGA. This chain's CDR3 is CASSQGRGQPQHF. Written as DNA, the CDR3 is TGTGCCAGCAGCCAAGGGAGGGGCCAGCCCCAGCATTTT.

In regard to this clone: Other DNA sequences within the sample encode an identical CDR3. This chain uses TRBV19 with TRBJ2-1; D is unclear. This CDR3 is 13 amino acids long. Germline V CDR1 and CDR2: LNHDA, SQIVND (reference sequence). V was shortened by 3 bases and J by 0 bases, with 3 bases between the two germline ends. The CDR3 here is CASSIGSYNEQFF. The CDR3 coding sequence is TGTGCCAGTAGTATCGGCTCCTACAATGAGCAGTTCTTC.

CDR3 DNA: TGCGCCAGCAGCCAATCACGGGTAGGGGGAAAACTGTTTTTT. Translating it yields CASSQSRVGGKLFF. The genes are TRBV4-3 and TRBJ1-4, with D perhaps TRBD1 (6 bases). There are 14 residues in the CDR3. Trimming removed 2 bases at V and 10 bases at J, with 14 bases between. Germline V CDR1 and CDR2: LGHNA, YSLEER.

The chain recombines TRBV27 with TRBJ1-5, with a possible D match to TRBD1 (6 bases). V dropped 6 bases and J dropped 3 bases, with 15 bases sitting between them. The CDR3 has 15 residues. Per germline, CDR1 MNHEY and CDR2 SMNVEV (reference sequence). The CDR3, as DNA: TGTGCCAGCAGCCCTACCTGGGACAACAATCAGCCCCAGCATTTT. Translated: CASSPTWDNNQPQHF.

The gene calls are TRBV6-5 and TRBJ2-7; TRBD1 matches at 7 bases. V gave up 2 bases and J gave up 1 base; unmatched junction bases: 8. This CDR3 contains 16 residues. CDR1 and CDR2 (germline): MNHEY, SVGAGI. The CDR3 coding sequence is TGTGCCAGCAGTTACGGGCATCCGGGACAGTCCTACGAGCAGTACTTC. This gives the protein CASSYGHPGQSYEQYF.

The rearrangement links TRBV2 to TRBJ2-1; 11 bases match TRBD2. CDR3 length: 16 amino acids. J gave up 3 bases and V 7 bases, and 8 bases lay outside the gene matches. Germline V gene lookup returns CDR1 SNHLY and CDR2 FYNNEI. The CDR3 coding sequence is TGTGCCAGCAAAAGGACTAGCGGGTCACTCTACAATGAGCAGTTCTTC. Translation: CASKRTSGSLYNEQFF. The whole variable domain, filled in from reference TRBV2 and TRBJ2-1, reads EPEVTQTPSHQVTQMGQEVILRCVPISNHLYFYWYRQILGQKVEFLVSFYNNEISEKSEIFDDQFSVERPDGSNFTLKIRSTKLEDSAMYFCASKRTSGSLYNEQFFGPGTRLTVL.

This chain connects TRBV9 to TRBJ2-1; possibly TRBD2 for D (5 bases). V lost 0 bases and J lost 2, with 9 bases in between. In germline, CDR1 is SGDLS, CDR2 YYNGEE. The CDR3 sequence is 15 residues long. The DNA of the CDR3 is TGTGCCAGCAGCGTAGCTGGGGAGCCCTACAATGAGCAGTTCTTC. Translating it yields CASSVAGEPYNEQFF.

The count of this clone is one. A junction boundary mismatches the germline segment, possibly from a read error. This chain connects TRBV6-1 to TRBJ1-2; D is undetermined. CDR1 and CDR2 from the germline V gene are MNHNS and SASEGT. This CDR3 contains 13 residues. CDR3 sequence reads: CASSEMENSGYTF. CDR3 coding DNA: TGTGCCAGCAGTGAAATGGAGAACTCTGGCTACACCTTC.

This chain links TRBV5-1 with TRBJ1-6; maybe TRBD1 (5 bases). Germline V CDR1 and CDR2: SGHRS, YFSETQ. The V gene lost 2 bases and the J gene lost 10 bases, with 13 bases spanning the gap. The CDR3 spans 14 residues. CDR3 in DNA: TGCGCCAGCAGCTTAGAAGGGGATCGGTCACCCCTCCACTTT. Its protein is CASSLEGDRSPLHF.

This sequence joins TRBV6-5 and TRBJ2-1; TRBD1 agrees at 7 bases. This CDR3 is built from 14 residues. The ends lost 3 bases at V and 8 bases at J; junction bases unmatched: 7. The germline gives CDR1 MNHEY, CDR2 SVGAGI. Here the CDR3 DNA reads TGTGCCAGCAGTTATGAGAGAAGGGGGCATGAGCAGTTCTTC. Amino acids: CASSYERRGHEQFF.

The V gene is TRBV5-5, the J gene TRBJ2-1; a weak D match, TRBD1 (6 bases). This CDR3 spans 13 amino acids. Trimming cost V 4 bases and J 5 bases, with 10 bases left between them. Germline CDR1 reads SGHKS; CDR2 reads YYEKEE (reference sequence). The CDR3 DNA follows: TGTGCCAGCAGCGGGGGCAGGGACAATGAGCAGTTCTTC. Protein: CASSGGRDNEQFF.

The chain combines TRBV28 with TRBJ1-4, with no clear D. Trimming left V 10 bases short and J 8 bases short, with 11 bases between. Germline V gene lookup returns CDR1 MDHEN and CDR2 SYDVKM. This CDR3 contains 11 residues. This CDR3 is CATGSLEKLFF. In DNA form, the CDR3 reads TGTGCCACCGGGTCGTTAGAAAAACTGTTTTTT. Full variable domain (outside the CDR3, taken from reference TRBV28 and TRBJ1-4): DVKVTQSSRYLVKRTGEKVFLECVQDMDHENMFWYRQDPGLGLRLIYFSYDVKMKEKGDIPEGYSVSREKKERFSLILESASTNQTSMYLCATGSLEKLFFGSGTQLSVL.

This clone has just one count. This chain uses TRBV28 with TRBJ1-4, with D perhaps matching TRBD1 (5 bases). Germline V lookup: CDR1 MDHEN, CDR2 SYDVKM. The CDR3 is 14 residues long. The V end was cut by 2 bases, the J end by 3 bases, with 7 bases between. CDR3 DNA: TGTGCCAGCAGTTTAGGAGGGGCTAATGAAAAACTGTTTTTT. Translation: CASSLGGANEKLFF.

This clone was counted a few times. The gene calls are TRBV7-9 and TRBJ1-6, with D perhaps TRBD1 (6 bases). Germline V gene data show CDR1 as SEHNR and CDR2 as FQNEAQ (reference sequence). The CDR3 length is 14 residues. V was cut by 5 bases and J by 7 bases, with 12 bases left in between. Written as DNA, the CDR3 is TGTGCCAGCAGCCCGGGACACGGGAATTCACCCCTCCACTTT. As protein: CASSPGHGNSPLHF.

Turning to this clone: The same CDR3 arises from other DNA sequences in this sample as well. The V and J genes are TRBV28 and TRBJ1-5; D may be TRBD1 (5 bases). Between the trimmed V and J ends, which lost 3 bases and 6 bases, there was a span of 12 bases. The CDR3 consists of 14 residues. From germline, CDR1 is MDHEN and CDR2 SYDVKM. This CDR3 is CASSLGGAGQPQHF. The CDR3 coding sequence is TGTGCCAGCAGTTTGGGCGGGGCTGGTCAGCCCCAGCATTTT.

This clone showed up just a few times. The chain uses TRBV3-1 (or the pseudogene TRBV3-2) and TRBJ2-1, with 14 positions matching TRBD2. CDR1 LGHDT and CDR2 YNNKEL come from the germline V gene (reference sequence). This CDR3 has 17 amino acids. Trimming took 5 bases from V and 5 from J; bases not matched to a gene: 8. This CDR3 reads CASSEGLAGERNNEQFF. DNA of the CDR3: TGTGCCAGCAGCGAGGGACTAGCGGGGGAACGAAACAATGAGCAGTTCTTC.